Listed below are T cell receptor beta chains from one sample, sequenced in a study of blood T cells in healthy people across ages. TCRdb itself ran the 5' RACE reads through MiXCR, one entry per CDR3 protein. The table includes approximately 900,000 distinct CDR3 sequences, roughly 43% detected once. Sequencing was performed on blood. The receptors here all came from a man aged 30-40 years in good health. CDR3s include the opening cysteine and the closing phenylalanine or tryptophan. The order of the fields is J gene, D gene, clone size, V gene, CDR3 protein, CDR3 DNA. A D gene is named only where the DNA matches it firmly. Some rows have no size entry. The others give once, few or many, or a class for an expanded clone.

>TRBJ2-1|-|few|TRBV7-2
CASSLMGEQFF
TGTGCCAGCAGCTTGATGGGTGAGCAGTTCTTC
>TRBJ2-1|-|-|TRBV9
CASSSGPYNEQFF
TGTGCCAGCAGCTCCGGGCCCTACAATGAGCAGTTCTTC
>TRBJ2-4|-|-|TRBV6-5
CASSPGTLLAKNIQYF
TGTGCCAGCAGTCCCGGGACGCTATTAGCCAAAAACATTCAGTACTTC
>TRBJ2-3|-|-|TRBV5-1
CASSFSVPSSTDTQYF
TGCGCCAGCAGCTTTAGCGTTCCTTCTAGCACAGATACGCAGTATTTT
>TRBJ2-7|-|few|TRBV12-3/TRBV12-4
CASSKAGIGDYEQYF
TGTGCCAGCAGTAAAGCCGGAATTGGGGACTACGAGCAGTACTTC
>TRBJ1-5|-|-|TRBV29-1
CSVGDSYQPQHF
TGCAGCGTTGGAGACAGTTATCAGCCCCAGCATTTT
>TRBJ2-3|TRBD2|many|TRBV20-1
CSARAPTSDTDTQYF
TGCAGTGCTAGAGCCCCGACTAGCGACACAGATACGCAGTATTTT
>TRBJ2-6|-|once|TRBV7-2
CASSFELRLLTF
TGTGCCAGCAGCTTTGAACTCCGTCTCCTGACTTTC
>TRBJ1-2|-|-|TRBV2
CASSESLATASYGYTF
TGTGCCAGCAGTGAATCTCTTGCGACAGCCAGTTATGGCTACACCTTC
>TRBJ1-5|TRBD1|few|TRBV5-1
CASSSQGTGNQPQHF
TGCGCCAGCAGCTCGCAAGGGACAGGTAATCAGCCCCAGCATTTT
>TRBJ2-2|-|-|TRBV12-3/TRBV12-4
CASNQGQRNTGELFF
TGTGCCAGCAATCAAGGACAAAGGAACACCGGGGAGCTGTTTTTT
>TRBJ2-1|-|-|TRBV4-3
CASSQEPPGTETYNEQFF
TGCGCCAGCAGCCAAGAACCACCAGGGACTGAGACCTACAATGAGCAGTTCTTC
>TRBJ2-1|TRBD1|few|TRBV28
CASSSRGTGSYNEQFF
TGTGCCAGCAGTTCCAGGGGGACAGGTTCCTACAATGAGCAGTTCTTC
>TRBJ2-7|-|few|TRBV7-8
CASSALRESYEQYF
TGTGCCAGCAGCGCACTCAGGGAGTCCTACGAGCAGTACTTC
>TRBJ1-5|TRBD1|-|TRBV4-2
CASSQTGEGNQPQHF
TGTGCCAGCAGCCAGACAGGGGAGGGCAATCAGCCCCAGCATTTT
>TRBJ2-7|-|few|TRBV7-2
CASSPWAYSYEQYF
TGTGCCAGCAGCCCTTGGGCATACTCCTACGAGCAGTACTTC
>TRBJ1-5|-|-|TRBV29-1
CSVVEGTQPQHF
TGCAGCGTTGTAGAGGGCACCCAGCCCCAGCATTTT
>TRBJ2-1|TRBD2|-|TRBV2
CASSRAGAYNEQFF
TGTGCCAGCTCTCGAGCGGGGGCGTACAATGAGCAGTTCTTC
>TRBJ2-4|-|few|TRBV12-3/TRBV12-4
CASWEGEHIQYF
TGTGCCAGCTGGGAAGGGGAGCACATTCAGTACTTC
>TRBJ2-3|TRBD1|-|TRBV4-2
CASSQKRGQGSTDTQYF
TGTGCCAGCAGCCAAAAGCGGGGACAGGGCAGCACAGATACGCAGTATTTT
>TRBJ2-3|-|-|TRBV24-1
CATSDLGAGASTDTQYF
TGTGCCACCAGTGATTTGGGAGCAGGCGCTAGCACAGATACGCAGTATTTT
>TRBJ2-1|TRBD2|-|TRBV27
CASSPWASGGAYNEQFF
TGTGCCAGCAGTCCCTGGGCTAGCGGGGGGGCTTACAATGAGCAGTTCTTC
>TRBJ2-7|-|-|TRBV6-5
CASSYSSQYEQYF
TGTGCCAGCAGTTACTCGTCGCAATACGAGCAGTACTTC
>TRBJ1-5|-|once|TRBV30
CAWSVPGSQPQHF
TGTGCCTGGAGTGTACCTGGGTCTCAGCCCCAGCATTTT
>TRBJ2-2|-|-|TRBV6-6
CASSYFGYTGELFF
TGTGCCAGCAGTTACTTCGGGTACACCGGGGAGCTGTTTTTT
>TRBJ2-3|-|few|TRBV28
CASSLWPPTGDSSTDTQYF
TGTGCCAGCAGTTTATGGCCCCCCACGGGAGATTCTAGCACAGATACGCAGTATTTT
>TRBJ2-7|TRBD1|many|TRBV7-3
CASSRDSNYEQYF
TGTGCCAGCAGCCGGGACAGTAACTACGAGCAGTACTTC
>TRBJ1-2|-|once|TRBV25-1
CASSERQLYGYTF
TGTGCCAGCAGTGAAAGACAGCTCTATGGCTACACCTTC